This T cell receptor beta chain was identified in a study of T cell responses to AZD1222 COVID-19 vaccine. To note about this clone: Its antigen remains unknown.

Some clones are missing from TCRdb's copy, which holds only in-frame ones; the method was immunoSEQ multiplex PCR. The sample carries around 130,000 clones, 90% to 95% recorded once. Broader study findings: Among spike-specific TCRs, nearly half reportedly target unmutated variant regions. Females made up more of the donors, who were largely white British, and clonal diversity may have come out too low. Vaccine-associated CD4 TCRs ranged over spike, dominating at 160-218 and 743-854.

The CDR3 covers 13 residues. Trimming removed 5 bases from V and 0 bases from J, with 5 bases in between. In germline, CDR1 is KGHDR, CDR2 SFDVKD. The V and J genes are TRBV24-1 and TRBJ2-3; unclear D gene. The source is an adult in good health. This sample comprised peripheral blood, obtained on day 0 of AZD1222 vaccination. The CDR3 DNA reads TGTGCCACCAGTGGACCTAGCACAGATACGCAGTATTTT. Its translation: CATSGPSTDTQYF.